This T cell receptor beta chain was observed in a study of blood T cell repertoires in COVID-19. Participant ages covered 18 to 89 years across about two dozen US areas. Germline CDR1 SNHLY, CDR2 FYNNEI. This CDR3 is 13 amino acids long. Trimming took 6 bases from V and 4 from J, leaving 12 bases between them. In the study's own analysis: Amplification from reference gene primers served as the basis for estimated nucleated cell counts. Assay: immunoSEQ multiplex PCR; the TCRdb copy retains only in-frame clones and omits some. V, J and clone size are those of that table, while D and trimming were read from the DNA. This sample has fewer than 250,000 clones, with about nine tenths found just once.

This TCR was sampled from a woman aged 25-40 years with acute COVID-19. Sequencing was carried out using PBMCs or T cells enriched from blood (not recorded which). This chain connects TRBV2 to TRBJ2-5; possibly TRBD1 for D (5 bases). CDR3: CASSLDSSETQYF. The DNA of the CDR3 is TGTGCCAGCAGCCTCGACAGTTCAGAGACCCAGTACTTC.